Listed below are T cell receptor beta chains from one sample, sequenced in a study of vaccination effects on CD4 cells after COVID-19. For these receptors, no antigen is known. Assay: immunoSEQ multiplex PCR; the TCRdb copy retains only in-frame clones and omits some. This sample yields about 22,000 clones, of which 65% to 85% are seen a single time; approximately 12% belongs to the top ten. This sample comprised CD4+ T cells from PBMCs cultured with HCoV-229E spike peptides, obtained before COVID-19 vaccination. These receptors all stem from a human donor who received a COVID-19 vaccine. The CDR3 runs from the conserved cysteine through the conserved F or W. D genes are given only for firm matches. A clone size is listed for some rows: how often the clone was seen (once, few, many), or a class if it is expanded.

v_gene	d_gene	j_gene	abundance	CDR3aa	CDR3nt
TRBV25-1	TRBD1	TRBJ2-7	NA	CASSAGHKQGESYEQYF	TGTGCCAGCAGTGCGGGTCACAAACAGGGGGAATCGTACGAGCAGTACTTC
TRBV18	NA	TRBJ1-2	NA	CASSPPSARANYGYTF	TGTGCCAGCTCACCACCGTCGGCGAGAGCTAACTATGGCTACACCTTC
TRBV7-6	TRBD2	TRBJ2-1	NA	CASSQSLAGGFLDEQFF	TGTGCCAGCAGCCAGAGCCTAGCGGGAGGCTTCTTGGATGAGCAGTTCTTC
TRBV6-1	NA	TRBJ2-3	NA	CASSEGNRNTDTQYF	TGTGCCAGCAGTGAAGGAAACAGAAACACAGATACGCAGTATTTT
TRBV5-1	TRBD1	TRBJ1-2	NA	CASSLGPTGVAYGYTF	TGCGCCAGCAGCTTGGGTCCGACAGGGGTGGCCTATGGCTACACCTTC
TRBV10-2	NA	TRBJ2-1	once	CASQDNAYNEQFF	TGCGCCAGCCAGGACAACGCCTACAATGAGCAGTTCTTC
TRBV9	NA	TRBJ2-1	NA	CASSVALGSSSYNEQFF	TGTGCCAGCAGCGTAGCTCTTGGTAGCAGCTCCTACAATGAGCAGTTCTTC
TRBV6-2/TRBV6-3	NA	TRBJ2-5	NA	CASSYRETQYF	TGTGCCAGCAGTTACAGGGAGACCCAGTACTTC
TRBV5-1	TRBD2	TRBJ2-7	once	CASSLGTSGGLYEQYF	TGCGCCAGCAGCTTGGGGACTAGCGGGGGGCTCTACGAGCAGTACTTC
TRBV6-4	TRBD2	TRBJ2-3	NA	CASSDGLAGGDTQYF	TGTGCCAGCAGTGACGGACTAGCGGGGGGAGATACGCAGTATTTT
TRBV5-1	TRBD2	TRBJ2-3	NA	CASSGGGTDTQYF	TGCGCCAGCAGTGGGGGGGGCACAGATACGCAGTATTTT
TRBV6-1	NA	TRBJ2-3	NA	CASSDRGTGTDTQYF	TGTGCCAGCAGTGACAGGGGGACTGGCACAGATACGCAGTATTTT
TRBV7-9	TRBD1	TRBJ1-4	NA	CASSLGYGGTGEKLFF	TGTGCCAGCAGCTTAGGTTACGGCGGGACAGGGGAAAAACTGTTTTTT
TRBV2	TRBD2	TRBJ2-7	NA	CASSEASLASGYYEQYF	TGTGCCAGCAGTGAAGCGAGTCTTGCTAGCGGGTACTACGAGCAGTACTTC
TRBV6-5	NA	TRBJ1-2	NA	CASSYSSSDRGYTF	TGTGCCAGCAGTTACTCGAGTTCTGATCGTGGCTACACCTTC
TRBV18	NA	TRBJ1-2	NA	CASEPGGTYGYTF	TGTGCCAGCGAACCGGGAGGGACATATGGCTACACCTTC
TRBV7-8	TRBD2	TRBJ2-3	NA	CASSLGASGGLTDTQYF	TGTGCCAGCAGCTTAGGGGCTAGCGGGGGCCTCACAGATACGCAGTATTTT
TRBV7-9	TRBD2	TRBJ2-5	NA	CASSLALLTGGIQETQYF	TGTGCCAGCAGCTTAGCGCTGTTGACGGGGGGGATCCAAGAGACCCAGTACTTC
TRBV19	TRBD2	TRBJ2-1	NA	CASSRTSGTSSYNEQFF	TGTGCCAGTTCGCGGACTAGCGGAACAAGCTCCTACAATGAGCAGTTCTTC
TRBV29-1	NA	TRBJ2-1	NA	CSARRGDGHFF	TGCAGCGCCCGGCGTGGGGACGGCCATTTCTTC
TRBV9	NA	TRBJ2-7	once	CASSRVAGPYEQYF	TGTGCCAGCAGCCGGGTTGCGGGCCCCTACGAGCAGTACTTC
TRBV28	NA	TRBJ2-7	NA	CASSGTYEQYF	TGTGCCAGTTCCGGGACCTACGAGCAGTACTTC
TRBV7-2	NA	TRBJ2-1	large	CASSPYLSNEQFF	TGTGCCAGCAGCCCCTATTTATCGAATGAGCAGTTCTTC
TRBV3-1/TRBV3-2	TRBD2	TRBJ2-1	NA	CASSQEGLAGMNEQFF	TGTGCCAGCAGCCAAGAGGGACTAGCGGGGATGAATGAGCAGTTCTTC
TRBV24-1	NA	TRBJ2-3	NA	CATSDPGPDSTDTQYF	TGTGCCACCAGTGATCCTGGACCCGACAGCACAGATACGCAGTATTTT
TRBV25-1	NA	TRBJ2-2	NA	CASSSAWDEAGELFF	TGTGCCAGCAGTTCAGCCTGGGACGAGGCCGGGGAGCTGTTTTTT
TRBV7-2	NA	TRBJ2-3	NA	CASGSRIADTQYF	TGTGCCAGCGGATCGAGGATCGCAGATACGCAGTATTTT
TRBV18	NA	TRBJ2-6	NA	CASSPVVGANVLTF	TGTGCCAGCTCACCAGTTGTTGGGGCCAACGTCCTGACTTTC
TRBV18	NA	TRBJ1-5	NA	CASSRSNAGILFNQPQHF	TGTGCCAGCTCACGGTCGAATGCGGGAATCCTTTTTAATCAGCCCCAGCATTTT
TRBV21-1	NA	TRBJ2-7	NA	CASSNPQGSYEQYF	TGTGCCAGCAGCAATCCACAGGGCTCCTACGAGCAGTACTTC
TRBV9	TRBD2	TRBJ2-1	NA	CASSVGGGVNNEQFF	TGTGCCAGCAGCGTAGGCGGGGGGGTAAACAATGAGCAGTTCTTC
TRBV6-5	TRBD1	TRBJ2-7	NA	CASSGQGVYEQYF	TGTGCCAGCTCGGGACAGGGGGTCTACGAGCAGTACTTC
TRBV10-3	TRBD1	TRBJ2-6	NA	CAISEASRQGSFGANVLTF	TGTGCCATCAGTGAGGCCAGCCGACAGGGGAGTTTTGGGGCCAACGTCCTGACTTTC